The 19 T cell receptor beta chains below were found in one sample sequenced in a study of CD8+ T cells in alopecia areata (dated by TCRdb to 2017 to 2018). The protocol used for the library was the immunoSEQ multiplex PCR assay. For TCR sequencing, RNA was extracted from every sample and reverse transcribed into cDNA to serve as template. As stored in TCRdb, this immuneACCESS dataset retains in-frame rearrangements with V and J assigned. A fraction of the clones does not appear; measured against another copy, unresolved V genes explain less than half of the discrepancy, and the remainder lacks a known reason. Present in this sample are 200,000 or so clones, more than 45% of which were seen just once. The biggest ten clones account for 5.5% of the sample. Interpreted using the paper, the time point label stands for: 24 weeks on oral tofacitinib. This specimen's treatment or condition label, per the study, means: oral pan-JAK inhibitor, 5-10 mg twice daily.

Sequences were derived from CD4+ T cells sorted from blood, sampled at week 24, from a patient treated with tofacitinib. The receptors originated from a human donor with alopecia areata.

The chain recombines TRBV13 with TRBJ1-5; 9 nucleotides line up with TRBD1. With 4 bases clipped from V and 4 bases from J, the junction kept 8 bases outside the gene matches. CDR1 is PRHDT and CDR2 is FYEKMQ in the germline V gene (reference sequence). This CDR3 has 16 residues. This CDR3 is CASSSSRGTGNQPQHF. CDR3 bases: TGTGCCAGCAGCTCCAGTCGAGGGACAGGGAATCAGCCCCAGCATTTT.

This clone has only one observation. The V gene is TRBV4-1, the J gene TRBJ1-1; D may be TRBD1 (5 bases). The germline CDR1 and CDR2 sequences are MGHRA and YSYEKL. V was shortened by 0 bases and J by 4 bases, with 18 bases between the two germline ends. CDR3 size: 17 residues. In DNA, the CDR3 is TGCGCCAGCAGCCAAGAGCGGCCAGGGAGGGCGGGCACTGAAGCTTTCTTT. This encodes CASSQERPGRAGTEAFF.

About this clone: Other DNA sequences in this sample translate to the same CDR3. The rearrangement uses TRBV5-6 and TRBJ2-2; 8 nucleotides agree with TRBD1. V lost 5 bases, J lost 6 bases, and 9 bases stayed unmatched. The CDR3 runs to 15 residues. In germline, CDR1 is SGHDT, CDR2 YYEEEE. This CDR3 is CASSLDRGRAGELFF. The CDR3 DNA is TGTGCCAGCAGTCTCGACAGGGGAAGGGCCGGGGAGCTGTTTTTT.

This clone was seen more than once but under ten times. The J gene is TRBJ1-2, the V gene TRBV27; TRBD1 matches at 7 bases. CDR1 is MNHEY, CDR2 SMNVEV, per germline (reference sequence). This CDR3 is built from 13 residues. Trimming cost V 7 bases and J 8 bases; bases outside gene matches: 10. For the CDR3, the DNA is TGTGCCAGCAAGGAGACAGGGACGGAGGGCTACACCTTC. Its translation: CASKETGTEGYTF.

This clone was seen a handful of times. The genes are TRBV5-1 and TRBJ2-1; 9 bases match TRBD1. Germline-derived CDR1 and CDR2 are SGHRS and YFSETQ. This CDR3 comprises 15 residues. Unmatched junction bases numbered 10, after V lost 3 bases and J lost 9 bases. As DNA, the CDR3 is TGCGCCAGCAGCTATTCGGGACAGGGAGGTAGTGAGCAGTTCTTC. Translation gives CASSYSGQGGSEQFF. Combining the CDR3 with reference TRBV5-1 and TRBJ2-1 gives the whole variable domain KAGVTQTPRYLIKTRGQQVTLSCSPISGHRSVSWYQQTPGQGLQFLFEYFSETQRNKGNFPGRFSGRQFSNSRSEMNVSTLELGDSALYLCASSYSGQGGSEQFFGPGTRLTVL.

The CDR3 spells CASSLDTGTNTEAFF. The CDR3, as DNA: TGTGCCAGCAGCTTAGATACAGGGACGAACACTGAAGCTTTCTTT. V and J are TRBV7-2 and TRBJ1-1; the D gene is possibly TRBD1 (6 bases). With 1 base removed from V and 1 base from J, the gap between germline ends came to 10 bases. CDR3 length equals 15 residues. Germline assignment: CDR1 SGHTA and CDR2 FQGNSA.

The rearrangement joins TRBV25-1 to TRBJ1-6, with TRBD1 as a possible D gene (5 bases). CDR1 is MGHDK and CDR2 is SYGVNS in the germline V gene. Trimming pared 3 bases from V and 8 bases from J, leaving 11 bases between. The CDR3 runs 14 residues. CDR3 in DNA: TGTGCCAGCAGTGACCATAGGGGACATTCACCCCTCCACTTT. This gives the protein CASSDHRGHSPLHF.

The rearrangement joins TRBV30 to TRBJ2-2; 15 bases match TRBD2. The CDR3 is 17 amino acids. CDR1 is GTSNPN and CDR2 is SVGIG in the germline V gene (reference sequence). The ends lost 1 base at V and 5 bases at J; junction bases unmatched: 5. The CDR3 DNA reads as TGTGCCTGGAGTGGGACTAGCGGGAGGGCCGGAACCGGGGAGCTGTTTTTT. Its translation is CAWSGTSGRAGTGELFF.

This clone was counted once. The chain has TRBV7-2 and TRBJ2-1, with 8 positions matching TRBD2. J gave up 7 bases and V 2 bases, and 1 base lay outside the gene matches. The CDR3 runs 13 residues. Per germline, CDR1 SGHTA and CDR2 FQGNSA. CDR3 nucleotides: TGTGCCAGCAGCTTAAAGCGGGAGAATGAGCAGTTCTTC. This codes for CASSLKRENEQFF.

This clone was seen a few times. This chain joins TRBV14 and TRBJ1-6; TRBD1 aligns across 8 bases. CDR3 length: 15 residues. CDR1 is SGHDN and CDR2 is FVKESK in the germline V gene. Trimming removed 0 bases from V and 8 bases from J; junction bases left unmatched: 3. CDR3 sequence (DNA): TGTGCCAGCAGCCAAGAACAGGGGGGCTATTCACCCCTCCACTTT. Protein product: CASSQEQGGYSPLHF.

The CDR3 DNA sequence: TGTGCCAGCAGCTTCCGGGACGGTGAAGCTTTCTTT. The encoded protein is CASSFRDGEAFF. V is TRBV7-9 and J is TRBJ1-1; D might be TRBD1 (5 bases). The CDR3 consists of 12 residues. Deletions cut 3 bases from V and 7 bases from J, with 9 bases between. Germline CDR1 reads SEHNR; CDR2 reads FQNEAQ (reference sequence).

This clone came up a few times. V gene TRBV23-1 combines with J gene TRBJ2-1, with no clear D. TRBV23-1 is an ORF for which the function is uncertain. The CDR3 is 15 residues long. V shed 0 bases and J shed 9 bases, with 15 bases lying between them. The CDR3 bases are TGCGCCAGCAGTCAATCGTTTCCCCCGGGTGGTGAGCAGTTCTTC. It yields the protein CASSQSFPPGGEQFF.

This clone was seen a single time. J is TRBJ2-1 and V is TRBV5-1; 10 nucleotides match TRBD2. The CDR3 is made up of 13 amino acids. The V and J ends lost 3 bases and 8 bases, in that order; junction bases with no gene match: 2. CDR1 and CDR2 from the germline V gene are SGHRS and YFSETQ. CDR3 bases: TGCGCCAGCAGCTCAGGGACTAGCGATGAGCAGTTCTTC. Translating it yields CASSSGTSDEQFF.

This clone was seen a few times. CDR3 sequence reads: CASSFRDQRGSPPDTQYF. Here the CDR3 DNA reads TGTGCCAGCAGCTTTAGGGACCAGCGGGGTTCTCCTCCGGATACGCAGTATTTT. The V gene is TRBV7-9, the J gene TRBJ2-3; 7 positions match TRBD2. V lost 3 bases to trimming and J lost 6 bases; unmatched junction nucleotides: 18. From germline, CDR1 is SEHNR and CDR2 FQNEAQ (reference sequence). The CDR3 is made up of 18 amino acids.

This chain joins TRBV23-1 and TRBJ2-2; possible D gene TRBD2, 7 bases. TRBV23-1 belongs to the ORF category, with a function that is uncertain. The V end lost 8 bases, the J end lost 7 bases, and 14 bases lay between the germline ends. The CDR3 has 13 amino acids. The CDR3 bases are TGCGCCAGCCGGGGGGCCCGCGGCGGGGAGCTGTTTTTT. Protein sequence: CASRGARGGELFF.

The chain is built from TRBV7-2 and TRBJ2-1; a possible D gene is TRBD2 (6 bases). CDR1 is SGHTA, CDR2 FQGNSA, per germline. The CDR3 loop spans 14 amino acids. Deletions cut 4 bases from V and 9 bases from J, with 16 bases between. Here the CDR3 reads CASSSRAGGIEQFF. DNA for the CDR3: TGTGCCAGCAGCTCCCGCGCCGGGGGAATTGAGCAGTTCTTC.

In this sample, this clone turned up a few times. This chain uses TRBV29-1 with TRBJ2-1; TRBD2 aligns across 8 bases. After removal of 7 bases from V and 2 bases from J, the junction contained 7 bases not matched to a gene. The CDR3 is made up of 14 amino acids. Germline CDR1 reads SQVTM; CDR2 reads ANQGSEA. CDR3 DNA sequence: TGCAGCGCCGACGGGAGGGCCACCTACAATGAGCAGTTCTTC. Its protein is CSADGRATYNEQFF.

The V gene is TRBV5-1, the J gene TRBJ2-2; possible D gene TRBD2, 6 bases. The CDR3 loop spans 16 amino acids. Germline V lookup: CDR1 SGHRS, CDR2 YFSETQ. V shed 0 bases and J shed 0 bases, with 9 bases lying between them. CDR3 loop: CASSLAGGANTGELFF. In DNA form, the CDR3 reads TGCGCCAGCAGCTTGGCTGGCGGGGCGAACACCGGGGAGCTGTTTTTT.

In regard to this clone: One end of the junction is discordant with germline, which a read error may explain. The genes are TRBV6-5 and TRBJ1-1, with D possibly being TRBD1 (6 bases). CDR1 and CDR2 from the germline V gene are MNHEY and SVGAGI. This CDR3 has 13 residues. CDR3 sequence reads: CASRPPTGLGGVF. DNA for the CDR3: TGTGCCAGCAGACCGCCGACAGGACTGGGGGGGGTCTTT.